The present T cell receptor (beta chain) was sequenced within a study of blood T cell repertoires in COVID-19. Study in general: Samples came from the United States, Italy and Spain, spanning acute and convalescent COVID-19. From T cells, B-cell-depleted T cells, or PBMCs came the material, which was cDNA or gDNA.

Profiling relied on immunoSEQ multiplex PCR, and the TCRdb table lists in-frame clones only, not all of them. The sample has some 240,000 clones; approximately 86% are singletons. Trimming removed 8 bases from V and 3 bases from J; junction bases left unmatched: 7. This CDR3 is 13 amino acids long. This clonotype originated in a middle-aged woman with acute COVID-19. The sample consisted of PBMCs or T cells enriched from blood (not recorded which). The J gene is TRBJ2-7, the V gene TRBV12-3 or TRBV12-4, with 7 bases lining up with TRBD2. The CDR3 nucleotides are TGTGCCAGCGCCCCGGGGAGGGTCTACGAGCAGTACTTC. Translating it yields CASAPGRVYEQYF.